These 13 T cell receptor beta chains share one sample of origin, sequenced in a study of OX40 agonist ivuxolimab in advanced cancers. Profiling relied on immunoSEQ multiplex PCR, and the TCRdb table lists in-frame clones only, not all of them. The sample contains about 54,000 clones, 80% of which appear only once. The material was CD4+ or CD8+ T cells sorted from blood, obtained in a trial of the OX40 agonist ivuxolimab. These receptors all come from an adult with an advanced solid tumor such as melanoma, head and neck, liver or kidney cancer.

The rearrangement links TRBV28 to TRBJ2-5; TRBD1 might be the D (5 bases). V was trimmed by 1 base and J by 2 bases, leaving 11 bases between them. In germline, CDR1 is MDHEN, CDR2 SYDVKM. The CDR3 loop spans 15 amino acids. CDR3 in amino acids: CASSLYRKGQETQYF. The CDR3, as DNA: TGTGCCAGCAGTTTATACAGGAAGGGGCAAGAGACCCAGTACTTC.

V is TRBV6-6 and J is TRBJ2-7, with D possibly being TRBD1 (5 bases). Germline CDR1 is MNHNY and CDR2 is SVGAGI (reference sequence). The CDR3 is 15 residues long. V was clipped by 5 bases and J by 9 bases, with 23 bases between them. The chain's CDR3 is CASSRTQGQFHVQYF. CDR3 sequence (DNA): TGTGCCAGCAGTCGAACGCAGGGTCAATTTCACGTGCAGTACTTC.

The genes are TRBV18 and TRBJ1-2; 8 nucleotides match TRBD1. The CDR3 is 13 residues long. V gave up 2 bases and J gave up 8 bases; unmatched junction bases: 4. CDR1 is KGHSH and CDR2 is LQKENI in the germline V gene. The CDR3 DNA reads TGTGCCAGCTCACCAGGACAGGGCACGGGCTACACCTTC. Its translation is CASSPGQGTGYTF.

V gene TRBV19 combines with J gene TRBJ1-5; possibly TRBD1 for D (6 bases). Germline values: CDR1 LNHDA, CDR2 SQIVND (reference sequence). The V end lost 3 bases, the J end lost 4 bases, and 19 bases lay between the germline ends. CDR3 length: 17 amino acids. The CDR3 bases are TGTGCCAGTAGTATGGAGGGGGGTCGGGGTACGAATCAGCCCCAGCATTTT. Translated: CASSMEGGRGTNQPQHF. The full variable domain, completed using reference TRBV19 and TRBJ1-5, is DGGITQSPKYLFRKEGQNVTLSCEQNLNHDAMYWYRQDPGQGLRLIYYSQIVNDFQKGDIAEGYSVSREKKESFPLTVTSAQKNPTAFYLCASSMEGGRGTNQPQHFGDGTRLSIL.

The chain carries TRBV10-3 and TRBJ2-7; 8 bases match TRBD1. Looked up from germline, CDR1 is ENHRY and CDR2 is SYGVKD. Losses at the gene ends were 0 bases for V and 6 bases for J; bases not matched to a gene: 7. The CDR3 spans 15 residues. The CDR3 DNA reads as TGTGCCATCAGTGAGTCGTGGCAGGGGGCCGTCGAGCAGTACTTC. This codes for CAISESWQGAVEQYF.

The chain combines TRBV28 with TRBJ2-3; the D gene is possibly TRBD1 (5 bases). The CDR3 consists of 14 residues. V was pared by 4 bases and J by 3 bases, with 11 bases between. Per germline, CDR1 MDHEN and CDR2 SYDVKM. CDR3 sequence: CASSSAGRTDTQYF. The CDR3 nucleotides read TGTGCCAGCAGTTCCGCAGGGCGTACAGATACGCAGTATTTT.

The count of this clone is one. The chain employs TRBV7-9 and TRBJ1-5, with D perhaps matching TRBD1 (6 bases). There are 13 residues in the CDR3. The germline CDR1 and CDR2 sequences are SEHNR and FQNEAQ (reference sequence). Between the trimmed V and J ends, which lost 1 base and 7 bases, there was a span of 8 bases. DNA of the CDR3: TGTGCCAGCAGCTTAGAAGGGGGGCAGCCCCAGCATTTT. It specifies CASSLEGGQPQHF.

The CDR3 reads CASSTLGQSTDTQYF. The CDR3 DNA reads as TGTGCCAGCAGTACCCTGGGACAGAGCACAGATACGCAGTATTTT. The V gene is TRBV6-4, the J gene TRBJ2-3; 7 bases agree with TRBD1. Germline V gene data show CDR1 as MRHNA and CDR2 as SNTAGT. V dropped 5 bases and J dropped 0; count of bases not matched to a gene: 5. This CDR3 contains 15 residues.

This clone was counted once. This rearrangement joins TRBV28 to TRBJ2-7; possibly TRBD1 for D (7 bases). The CDR3 is 14 residues long. The V end was cut by 6 bases, the J end by 5 bases, with 17 bases between. The V gene's germline CDR1 is MDHEN and CDR2 SYDVKM. CDR3 amino acids: CASSPGGTAHEQYF. CDR3 DNA sequence: TGTGCCAGCAGCCCAGGGGGGACAGCACACGAGCAGTACTTC.

This chain joins TRBV7-2 and TRBJ2-7; possibly TRBD2 for D (6 bases). The CDR3 consists of 17 residues. In germline, CDR1 is SGHTA, CDR2 FQGNSA. V gave up 6 bases and J gave up 7 bases, with 28 bases separating them. The CDR3 DNA sequence: TGTGCCAGCAGTCGAGGAGCGGGCCTACTTTCCAAGGGGGAGCAGTACTTC. Translated, it gives CASSRGAGLLSKGEQYF.

The chain links TRBV19 to TRBJ2-3; 8 nucleotides match TRBD2. Germline V gene data show CDR1 as LNHDA and CDR2 as SQIVND (reference sequence). The CDR3 loop spans 15 amino acids. The V and J ends lost 5 bases and 7 bases, in that order; junction bases with no gene match: 11. The CDR3 coding sequence is TGTGCCAGTAGTCCTGGGGGCAAGCGGGGGCATACGCAGTATTTT. This encodes CASSPGGKRGHTQYF.

The chain is built from TRBV5-1 and TRBJ2-1; 12 positions match TRBD2. With V trimmed by 2 bases and J by 7 bases, 7 bases remained unmatched. This CDR3 has 16 amino acids. Germline values: CDR1 SGHRS, CDR2 YFSETQ. This CDR3 is CASSLVLAGGGNEQFF. The DNA for the CDR3 is TGCGCCAGCAGCTTAGTCCTAGCGGGAGGGGGGAATGAGCAGTTCTTC. The complete variable domain, with remaining parts taken from reference TRBV5-1 and TRBJ2-1, reads KAGVTQTPRYLIKTRGQQVTLSCSPISGHRSVSWYQQTPGQGLQFLFEYFSETQRNKGNFPGRFSGRQFSNSRSEMNVSTLELGDSALYLCASSLVLAGGGNEQFFGPGTRLTVL.

The CDR3 protein is CASSDSRTAIGEKLFF. The DNA of the CDR3 is TGCGCCAGCAGCGACTCTCGGACAGCAATCGGCGAAAAACTGTTTTTT. The rearrangement joins TRBV10-1 to TRBJ1-4; a possible D gene is TRBD1 (6 bases). The V end lost 6 bases, the J end lost 8 bases, and 22 bases lay between the germline ends. Germline V lookup: CDR1 WNHNN, CDR2 SYGVQD (reference sequence). The CDR3 runs 16 residues.